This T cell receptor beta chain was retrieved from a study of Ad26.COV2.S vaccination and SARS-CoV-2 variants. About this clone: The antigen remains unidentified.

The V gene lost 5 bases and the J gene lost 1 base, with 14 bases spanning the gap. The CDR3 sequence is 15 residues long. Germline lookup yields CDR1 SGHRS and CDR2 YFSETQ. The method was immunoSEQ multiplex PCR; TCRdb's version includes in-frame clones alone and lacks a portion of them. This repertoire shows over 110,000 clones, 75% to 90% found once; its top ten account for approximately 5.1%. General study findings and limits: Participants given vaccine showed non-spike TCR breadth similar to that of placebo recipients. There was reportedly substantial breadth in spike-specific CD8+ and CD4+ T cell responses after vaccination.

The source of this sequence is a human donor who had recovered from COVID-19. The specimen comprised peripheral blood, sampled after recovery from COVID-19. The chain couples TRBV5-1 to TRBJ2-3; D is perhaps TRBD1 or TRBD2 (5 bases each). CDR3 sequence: CASRAGTSGTDTQYF. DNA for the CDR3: TGCGCCAGCAGGGCCGGGACCTCAGGCACAGATACGCAGTATTTT.